The next 21 T cell receptor beta chains were all read from a single sample in a study of response to subunit inactivated influenza vaccine. Via MiXCR, TCRdb re-called the RT-PCR reads, giving one row per CDR3 protein. Among about 500,000 distinct CDR3 sequences listed, 13% were seen once. The specimen was PBMCs from blood, collected roughly 47 days after vaccination. All receptors come from a man aged 50-59 years who received an inactivated influenza vaccine.

This clonotype was detected many times. The CDR3 DNA sequence: TGTGCCAGCAGTCGACGAGGACTAGCGGCCCAAGAGACCCAGTACTTC. This sequence encodes CASSRRGLAAQETQYF. J is TRBJ2-5 and V is TRBV6-1, with 10 bases identical to TRBD2. The CDR3 totals 16 residues. CDR1 MNHNS and CDR2 SASEGT come from the germline V gene. V trimming: 5 bases; J trimming: 1 base; junction bases outside the gene matches: 7.

This clonotype was seen only a few times. V usage is TRBV5-6 and J usage is TRBJ2-5; the match to TRBD1 covers 9 bases. CDR1 is SGHDT and CDR2 is YYEEEE in the germline V gene. Trimming took 3 bases from V and 5 from J; bases not matched to a gene: 8. The CDR3 consists of 15 residues. The CDR3 sequence: CASSWTGTGSETQYF. The DNA of the CDR3 is TGTGCCAGCAGCTGGACCGGGACAGGGTCCGAGACCCAGTACTTC.

The gene calls are TRBV6-2 or TRBV6-3 and TRBJ2-3, with 7 bases matching TRBD2. J was trimmed by 8 bases and V by 5 bases; bases with no gene match: 13. CDR1 and CDR2 from the germline V gene are MNHEY and SVGEGT. This CDR3 is built from 15 residues. The CDR3 is CASSPLGLSKATQYF. In DNA, the CDR3 is TGTGCCAGCAGTCCCTTGGGACTATCGAAGGCTACGCAGTATTTT.

This clonotype was counted only a few times. The rearrangement joins TRBV2 to TRBJ2-2; TRBD1 matches at 7 bases. With 6 bases clipped from V and 3 bases from J, the junction kept 7 bases outside the gene matches. CDR3 length: 15 amino acids. Germline V gives CDR1 SNHLY, CDR2 FYNNEI. CDR3 nucleotides: TGTGCCAGCAGCAACGAGGGGGCCGACACCGGGGAGCTGTTTTTT. Protein product: CASSNEGADTGELFF.

This sequence joins TRBV5-1 and TRBJ1-2, with D perhaps TRBD1 (5 bases). The CDR3 is 14 amino acids. CDR1 and CDR2 (germline): SGHRS, YFSETQ. With 1 base removed from V and 8 bases from J, the gap between germline ends came to 15 bases. CDR3 amino acids: CASSLMGRRDGYTF. DNA for the CDR3: TGCGCCAGCAGCTTGATGGGGCGGAGAGACGGCTACACCTTC.

The rearrangement uses TRBV7-2 and TRBJ2-1, with D possibly called TRBD1 or TRBD2 (5 bases each). The germline CDR1 and CDR2 sequences are SGHTA and FQGNSA. The CDR3 is 15 amino acids. The V end was cut by 1 base, the J end by 3 bases, with 10 bases between. CDR3: CASSLDGTVYNEQFF. CDR3 DNA sequence: TGTGCCAGCAGCTTAGACGGGACCGTCTACAATGAGCAGTTCTTC.

The chain employs TRBV20-1 and TRBJ2-7; TRBD2 agrees at 9 bases. The germline V gene has CDR1 DFQATT and CDR2 SNEGSKA (reference sequence). CDR3 size: 17 residues. V shed 1 base, J shed 2 bases, and the junction held 12 bases outside the gene matches. Here the CDR3 reads CSARVGLAGQFTYEQYF. CDR3 bases: TGCAGTGCTAGAGTTGGGCTAGCGGGGCAATTCACCTACGAGCAGTACTTC.

This clonotype was observed many times. The rearrangement uses TRBV7-2 and TRBJ2-5; D is perhaps TRBD2 (5 bases). CDR1 and CDR2 (germline): SGHTA, FQGNSA. This CDR3 is 13 amino acids long. Trimming took 5 bases from V and 5 from J, leaving 12 bases between them. Here the CDR3 reads CASSRGGVETQYF. CDR3 sequence (DNA): TGTGCCAGCAGCCGCGGAGGTGTGGAGACCCAGTACTTC.

The rearrangement uses TRBV28 and TRBJ2-7; D might be TRBD1 or TRBD2, each matching 5 bases. V was trimmed by 4 bases and J by 8 bases, leaving 9 bases between them. CDR3 length: 11 residues. CDR1 MDHEN and CDR2 SYDVKM come from the germline V gene. The CDR3 DNA reads TGTGCCAGCAGTTGGGGACCCCAGCAGTACTTC. Residues: CASSWGPQQYF. The complete variable domain, with remaining parts taken from reference TRBV28 and TRBJ2-7, reads DVKVTQSSRYLVKRTGEKVFLECVQDMDHENMFWYRQDPGLGLRLIYFSYDVKMKEKGDIPEGYSVSREKKERFSLILESASTNQTSMYLCASSWGPQQYFGPGTRLTVT.

The rearrangement links TRBV12-3 or TRBV12-4 to TRBJ1-1; 7 bases match TRBD1. The trim removed 5 bases at V and 11 bases at J, leaving 14 bases unmatched. The CDR3 is 14 residues long. The CDR3: CASSPGQASPRAFF. In nucleotides, the CDR3 is TGTGCCAGCAGTCCAGGACAGGCTTCCCCCCGGGCTTTCTTT.

There are many counts of this clonotype. The chain links TRBV7-9 to TRBJ2-1; no clear D. The V gene's germline CDR1 is SEHNR and CDR2 FQNEAQ (reference sequence). V was shortened by 3 bases and J by 7 bases, with 7 bases between the two germline ends. The CDR3 length is 12 residues. The CDR3 sequence is CASSLNVNEQFF. The CDR3 DNA sequence: TGTGCCAGCAGCTTGAACGTAAATGAGCAGTTCTTC.

This chain uses TRBV20-1 with TRBJ2-3, with 15 nucleotides matching TRBD2. Looked up from germline, CDR1 is DFQATT and CDR2 is SNEGSKA (reference sequence). The CDR3 contains 15 residues. The trim removed 5 bases at V and 4 bases at J, leaving 4 bases unmatched. The CDR3 loop is CSASGLAGGPDTQYF. The CDR3 coding sequence is TGCAGTGCTTCGGGACTAGCGGGGGGCCCAGATACGCAGTATTTT.

This clonotype was seen more than once but under ten times. The chain combines TRBV10-3 with TRBJ2-3; D gene unclear. The CDR3 totals 13 residues. The germline V gene encodes CDR1 ENHRY and CDR2 SYGVKD. V lost 0 bases and J 4 bases, leaving 5 bases between the germline ends. CDR3 loop: CAISESAADTQYF. CDR3 in DNA: TGTGCCATCAGTGAGTCTGCGGCAGATACGCAGTATTTT.

This clonotype was counted only a few times. The chain links TRBV12-3 or TRBV12-4 to TRBJ2-2; 9 positions agree with TRBD2. J lost 6 bases, V lost 4 bases, and 6 bases had no gene match. The CDR3 contains 15 residues. CDR3 coding DNA: TGTGCCAGCAGTTCCGCGGGGGGGGTACCCGGGGAGCTGTTTTTT. Protein sequence: CASSSAGGVPGELFF.

There are many counts of this clonotype. The chain is built from TRBV5-1 and TRBJ2-1; TRBD2 matches at 9 bases. The CDR3 covers 16 residues. Germline CDR1 and CDR2: SGHRS and YFSETQ. V trimming: 0 bases; J trimming: 6 bases; junction bases outside the gene matches: 7. This CDR3 is CASSLELAGVGNEQFF. In DNA form, the CDR3 reads TGCGCCAGCAGCTTGGAGTTAGCGGGAGTCGGCAATGAGCAGTTCTTC.

This clonotype was found a few times. The chain recombines TRBV4-2 with TRBJ2-3, with no clear D. The length of the CDR3 is 15 residues. The V end was cut by 0 bases, the J end by 2 bases, with 9 bases between. In germline, CDR1 is LGHNA, CDR2 YNFKEQ. This CDR3 is CASSQEAAFTDTQYF. As DNA, the CDR3 is TGTGCCAGCAGCCAAGAGGCGGCCTTCACAGATACGCAGTATTTT.

The table lists this clonotype with a few counts. V and J are TRBV6-1 and TRBJ2-7; 10 nucleotides align to TRBD2. The CDR3 is 14 residues long. Germline V gene lookup returns CDR1 MNHNS and CDR2 SASEGT. Trimming removed 6 bases from V and 5 bases from J; junction bases left unmatched: 7. The CDR3 loop is CASRQREGWNEQYF. The CDR3 region has the DNA TGTGCCAGCAGGCAGCGGGAGGGTTGGAACGAGCAGTACTTC.

The chain couples TRBV10-3 to TRBJ1-5; D is undetermined. V lost 8 bases and J lost 0, with 11 bases in between. Germline CDR1 is ENHRY and CDR2 is SYGVKD. The CDR3 runs to 14 residues. The CDR3 DNA reads TGTGCCATCGCAGTGGATCTTAGCAATCAGCCCCAGCATTTT. Amino acids: CAIAVDLSNQPQHF.

Ten or more counts support this clonotype. Here the CDR3 reads CSATGNYGYTF. The CDR3 DNA reads as TGCAGTGCTACAGGGAACTATGGCTACACCTTC. J is TRBJ1-2 and V is TRBV20-1, with TRBD1 as a possible D gene (5 bases). V shed 4 bases and J shed 2 bases, with 5 bases lying between them. The length of the CDR3 is 11 residues. The germline V gene has CDR1 DFQATT and CDR2 SNEGSKA (reference sequence).

This clonotype was seen at least ten times. The CDR3: CASSPGLGAYEQYF. The CDR3 DNA is TGTGCCAGCAGCCCGGGACTAGGGGCCTACGAGCAGTACTTC. The chain has TRBV5-5 and TRBJ2-7; the match to TRBD2 covers 8 bases. Germline V lookup: CDR1 SGHKS, CDR2 YYEKEE (reference sequence). The junction had 5 bases not matched to a gene; V was cut back by 4 bases and J by 2 bases. The CDR3 consists of 14 residues. The full variable domain, rest sourced from reference TRBV5-5 and TRBJ2-7, is DAGVTQSPTHLIKTRGQQVTLRCSPISGHKSVSWYQQVLGQGPQFIFQYYEKEERGRGNFPDRFSARQFPNYSSELNVNALLLGDSALYLCASSPGLGAYEQYFGPGTRLTVT.

This clonotype was counted a few times. The chain links TRBV12-3 or TRBV12-4 to TRBJ1-2; TRBD1 matches at 10 bases. With V trimmed by 6 bases and J by 8 bases, 12 bases remained unmatched. The CDR3 length is 15 residues. The CDR3 sequence is CASRPGQGNLWGYTF. In DNA form, the CDR3 reads TGTGCCAGCAGACCGGGACAGGGGAATCTATGGGGCTACACCTTC.